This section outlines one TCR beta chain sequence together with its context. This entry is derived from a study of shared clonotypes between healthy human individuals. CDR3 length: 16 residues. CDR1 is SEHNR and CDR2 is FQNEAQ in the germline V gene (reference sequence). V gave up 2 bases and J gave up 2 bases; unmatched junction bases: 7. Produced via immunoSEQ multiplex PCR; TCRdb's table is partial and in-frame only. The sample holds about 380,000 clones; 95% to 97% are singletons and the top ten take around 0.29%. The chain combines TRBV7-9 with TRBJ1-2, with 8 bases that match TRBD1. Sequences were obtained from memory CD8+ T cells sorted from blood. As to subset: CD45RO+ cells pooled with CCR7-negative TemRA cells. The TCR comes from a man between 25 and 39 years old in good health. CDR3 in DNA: TGTGCCAGCAGCTTACCTCAGGGGGCGGGGAACTATGGCTACACCTTC. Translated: CASSLPQGAGNYGYTF.